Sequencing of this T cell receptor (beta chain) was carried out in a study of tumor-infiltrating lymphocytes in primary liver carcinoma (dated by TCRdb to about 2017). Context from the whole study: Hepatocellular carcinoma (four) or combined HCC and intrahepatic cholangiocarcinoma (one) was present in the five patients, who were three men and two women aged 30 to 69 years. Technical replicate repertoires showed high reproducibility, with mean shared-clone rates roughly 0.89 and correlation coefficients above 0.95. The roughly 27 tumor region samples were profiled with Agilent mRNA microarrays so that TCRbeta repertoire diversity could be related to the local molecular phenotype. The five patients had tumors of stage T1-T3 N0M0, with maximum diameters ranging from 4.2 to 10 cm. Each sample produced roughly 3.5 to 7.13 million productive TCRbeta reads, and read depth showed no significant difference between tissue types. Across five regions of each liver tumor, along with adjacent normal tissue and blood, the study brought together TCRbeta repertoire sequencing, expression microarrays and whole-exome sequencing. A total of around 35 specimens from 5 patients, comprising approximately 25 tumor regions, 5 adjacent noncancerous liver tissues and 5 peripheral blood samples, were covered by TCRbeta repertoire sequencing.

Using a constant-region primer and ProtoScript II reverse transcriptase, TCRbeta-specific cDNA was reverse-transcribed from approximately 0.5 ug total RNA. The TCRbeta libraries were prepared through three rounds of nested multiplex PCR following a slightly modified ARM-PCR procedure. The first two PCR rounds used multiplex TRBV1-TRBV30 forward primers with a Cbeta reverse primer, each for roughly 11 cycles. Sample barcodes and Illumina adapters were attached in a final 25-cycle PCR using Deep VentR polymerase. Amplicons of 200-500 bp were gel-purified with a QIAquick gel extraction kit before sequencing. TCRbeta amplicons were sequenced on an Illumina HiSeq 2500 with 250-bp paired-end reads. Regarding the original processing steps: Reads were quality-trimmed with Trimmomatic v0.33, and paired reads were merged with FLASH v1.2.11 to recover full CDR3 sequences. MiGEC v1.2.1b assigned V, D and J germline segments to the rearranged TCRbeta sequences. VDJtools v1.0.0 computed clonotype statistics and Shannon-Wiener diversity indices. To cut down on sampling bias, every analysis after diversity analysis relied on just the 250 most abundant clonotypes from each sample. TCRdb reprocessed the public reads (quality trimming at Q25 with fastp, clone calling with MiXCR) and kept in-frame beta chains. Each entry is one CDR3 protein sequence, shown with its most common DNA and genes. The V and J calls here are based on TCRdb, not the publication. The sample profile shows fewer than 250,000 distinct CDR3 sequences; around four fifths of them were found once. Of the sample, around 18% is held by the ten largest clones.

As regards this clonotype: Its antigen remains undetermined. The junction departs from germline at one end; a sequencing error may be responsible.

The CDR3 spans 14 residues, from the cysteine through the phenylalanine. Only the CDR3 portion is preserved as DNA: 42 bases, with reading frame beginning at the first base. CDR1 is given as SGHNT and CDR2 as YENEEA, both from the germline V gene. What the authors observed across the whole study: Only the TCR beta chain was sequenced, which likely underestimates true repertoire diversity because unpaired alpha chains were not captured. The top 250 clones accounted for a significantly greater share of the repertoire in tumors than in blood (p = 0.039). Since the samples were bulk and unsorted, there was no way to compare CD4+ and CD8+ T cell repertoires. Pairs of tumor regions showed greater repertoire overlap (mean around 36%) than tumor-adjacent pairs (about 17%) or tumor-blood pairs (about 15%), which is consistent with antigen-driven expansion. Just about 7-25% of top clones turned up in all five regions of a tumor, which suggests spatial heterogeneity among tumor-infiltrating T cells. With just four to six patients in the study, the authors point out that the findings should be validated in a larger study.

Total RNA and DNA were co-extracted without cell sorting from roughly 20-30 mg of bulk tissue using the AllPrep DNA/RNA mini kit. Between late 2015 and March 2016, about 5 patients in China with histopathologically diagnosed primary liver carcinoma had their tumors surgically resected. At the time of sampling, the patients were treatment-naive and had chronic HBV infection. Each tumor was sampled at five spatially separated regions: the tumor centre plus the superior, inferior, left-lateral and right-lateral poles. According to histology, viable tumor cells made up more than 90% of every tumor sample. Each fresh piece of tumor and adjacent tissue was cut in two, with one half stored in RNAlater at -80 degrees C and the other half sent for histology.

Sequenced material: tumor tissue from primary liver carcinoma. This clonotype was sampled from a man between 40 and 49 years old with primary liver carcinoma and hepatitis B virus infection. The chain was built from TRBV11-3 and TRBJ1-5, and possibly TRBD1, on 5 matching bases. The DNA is TGTGCCAGCAGTGACAGCCATAGTAATCAGCCCCTGCATTTT. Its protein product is CASSDSHSNQPLHF. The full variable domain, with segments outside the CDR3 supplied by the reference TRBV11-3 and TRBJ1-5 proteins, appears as EAGVVQSPRYKIIEKKQPVAFWCNPISGHNTLYWYLQNLGQGPELLIRYENEEAVDDSQLPKDRFSAERLKGVDSTLKIQPAELGDSAVYLCASSDSHSNQPLHFGDGTRLSIL.